These T cell receptor beta chains were read from a single sample in a study of blood T cell repertoires in COVID-19. Clones were read by immunoSEQ multiplex PCR, and TCRdb kept only the in-frame ones, dropping some. Among a few hundred thousand clones listed, about 90% were seen once. The sequencing input was PBMCs or T cells enriched from blood (not recorded which). Receptor source: a woman aged 25 to 39 who had been exposed to COVID-19. Both conserved end residues are part of each CDR3. The D gene is left open where the match is weak. Clone size appears in some rows only: once, few, many, or a class for an expanded clone.

J	size	D	V	DNA	CDR3
TRBJ1-1	few	NA	TRBV6-1	TGTGCCAGCAGTGAAAAATACACGGGCACTGAAGCTTTCTTT	CASSEKYTGTEAFF
TRBJ2-1	NA	TRBD2	TRBV30	TGTGCCTCCCGGCTAGCGGGAGGTGGAAATGAGCAGTTCTTC	CASRLAGGGNEQFF
TRBJ2-3	once	TRBD2	TRBV28	TGTGCCAGCAGTTTATCCCAAGCGGGAGGGGGCACAGATACGCAGTATTTT	CASSLSQAGGGTDTQYF
TRBJ2-1	NA	TRBD2	TRBV24-1	TGTGCCACCAGTGACTGGGGACTAGCGGGGGGGCAGTTCTTC	CATSDWGLAGGQFF
TRBJ2-1	NA	NA	TRBV28	TGTGCCAGCAGTAGTCCCTCCGGGACTCGTAACAATGAGCAGTTCTTC	CASSSPSGTRNNEQFF
TRBJ2-3	once	NA	TRBV28	TGTGCCAGCAGTTCACCGGCTGAGGGAAGGGAGGTTACGCAGTATTTT	CASSSPAEGREVTQYF
TRBJ2-7	once	TRBD1	TRBV14	TGTGCCAGCAGCCATCTGGACAGGGCCAAGAGATACGAGCAGTACTTC	CASSHLDRAKRYEQYF
TRBJ2-7	NA	TRBD1	TRBV19	TGTGCCAGTAGGAACAGGGGTGGTACGAACGAGCAGTACTTC	CASRNRGGTNEQYF
TRBJ2-1	NA	NA	TRBV11-2	TGTGCCAGCACCGCAGGGGTACATCACAATGAGCAGTTCTTC	CASTAGVHHNEQFF
TRBJ1-3	NA	TRBD1	TRBV5-1	TGCGCCAGCAGCAGAGGGACAGACCTGGACTCTGGAAACACCATATATTTT	CASSRGTDLDSGNTIYF
TRBJ2-1	NA	TRBD2	TRBV7-8	TGTGCCAGCAGCTTAGGAGGACTAGCGGCCTACAATGAGCAGTTCTTC	CASSLGGLAAYNEQFF
TRBJ2-7	NA	TRBD1	TRBV9	TGTGCCAGCAGCGTAGAGGACAGGAGTGCCTACGAGCAGTACTTC	CASSVEDRSAYEQYF
TRBJ1-1	NA	NA	TRBV16	TGTGCCAGCAGCCAATATAGGGGGGGGAACACTGAAGCTTTCTTT	CASSQYRGGNTEAFF
TRBJ2-1	NA	TRBD1	TRBV19	TGTGCCAGTAGTATAGATGCGGGGACAGGGGGCTACAATGAGCAGTTCTTC	CASSIDAGTGGYNEQFF
TRBJ1-2	NA	TRBD1	TRBV14	TGTGCCAGCAGCCCCGGGGTGCAACAACAGGGGCGCTATGGCTACACCTTC	CASSPGVQQQGRYGYTF
TRBJ2-5	NA	TRBD2	TRBV10-3	TGTGCCATCAGTGATGGAGGTAGCGGGAGACAAGAGACCCAGTACTTC	CAISDGGSGRQETQYF
TRBJ2-5	NA	NA	TRBV3-1/TRBV3-2	TGTGCCAGCAGCCTAGAGGACAAGACCGTGACCCAGTACTTC	CASSLEDKTVTQYF
TRBJ1-2	NA	NA	TRBV6-5	TGTGCCAGCAGCCCAATCGGGGGGGTTATCTATGGCTACACCTTC	CASSPIGGVIYGYTF